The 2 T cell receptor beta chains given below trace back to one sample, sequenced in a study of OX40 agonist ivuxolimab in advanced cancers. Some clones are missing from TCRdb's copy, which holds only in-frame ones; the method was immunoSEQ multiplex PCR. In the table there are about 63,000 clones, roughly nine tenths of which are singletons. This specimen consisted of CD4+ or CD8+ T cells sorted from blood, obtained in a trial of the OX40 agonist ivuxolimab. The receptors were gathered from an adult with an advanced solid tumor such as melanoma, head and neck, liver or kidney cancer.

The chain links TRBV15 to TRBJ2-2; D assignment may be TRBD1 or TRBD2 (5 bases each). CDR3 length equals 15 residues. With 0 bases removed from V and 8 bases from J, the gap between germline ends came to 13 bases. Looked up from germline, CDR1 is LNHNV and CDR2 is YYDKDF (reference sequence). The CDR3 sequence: CATSREGVYSGELFF. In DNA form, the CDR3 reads TGTGCCACCAGCAGAGAGGGGGTCTACTCTGGGGAGCTGTTTTTT.

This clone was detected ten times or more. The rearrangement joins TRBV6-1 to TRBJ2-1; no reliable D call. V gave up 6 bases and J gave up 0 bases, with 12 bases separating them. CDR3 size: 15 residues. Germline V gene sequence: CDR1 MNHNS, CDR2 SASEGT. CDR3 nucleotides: TGTGCCAGCAGACCGCTTGATGGCTCCTACAATGAGCAGTTCTTC. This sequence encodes CASRPLDGSYNEQFF.